This T cell receptor (beta chain) was observed in a study of blood T cells in healthy people across ages. As concerns this clonotype: A much larger clone sits a single nucleotide away, making a read error possible.

Next came a second PCR, run for 7 to 11 cycles, which used a sample-barcoded 5' primer along with a J-beta primer mix. TCRdb re-derived calls from the 5' RACE reads in MiXCR, one entry per CDR3 protein. The sample holds more than 700,000 distinct CDR3 sequences; more than 35% are singletons and the top ten take roughly 20%. Germline loops: CDR1 SQVTM, CDR2 ANQGSEA. The V and J ends lost 0 bases and 7 bases respectively, with 16 bases between them. The CDR3 is 14 amino acids. The source material was blood. The rearrangement links TRBV29-1 to TRBJ2-7; weak D call: TRBD2 (6 bases). The sequence came from a man at least 80 years old in good health. The CDR3 DNA is TGCAGCGTTGAAGAGGACTATTCCTACAATGAGCAGTACTTC. Encoded protein: CSVEEDYSYNEQYF.